This passage covers 20 T cell receptor beta chains from one sample sequenced in a study of blood T cell repertoires in COVID-19. Clones were sequenced by immunoSEQ multiplex PCR, and TCRdb holds only the in-frame ones, with some missing. Of about 120,000 clones in the sample, over 60% were seen once. Sequenced: peripheral blood. These receptors were collected from a man aged 70-80 years with acute or convalescent COVID-19.

This clone was seen a handful of times. This chain joins TRBV2 and TRBJ1-1, with D perhaps TRBD1 (5 bases). Germline lookup yields CDR1 SNHLY and CDR2 FYNNEI. V shed 3 bases and J shed 10 bases, with 12 bases lying between them. This CDR3 region has 12 residues. For the CDR3, the DNA is TGTGCCAGCAGTGACCCCAGGGTCTTAGCTTTCTTT. It is translated as CASSDPRVLAFF.

The chain recombines TRBV4-1 with TRBJ1-1, with D possibly matching TRBD1 (5 bases). Trimming removed 4 bases from V and 3 bases from J, with 9 bases in between. The CDR3 is 13 residues long. Germline CDR1 reads MGHRA; CDR2 reads YSYEKL. Here the CDR3 DNA reads TGCGCCAGCAGCCTGGAACAGGACACTGAAGCTTTCTTT. Protein: CASSLEQDTEAFF.

This clone has only one observation. This chain links TRBV7-3 with TRBJ2-6; D not certain. CDR1 SGHTA and CDR2 FQGTGA come from the germline V gene. The CDR3 covers 17 residues. The V end lost 4 bases, the J end lost 0 bases, and 13 bases lay between the germline ends. This chain's CDR3 is CASSSSRLNSGANVLTF. CDR3 DNA: TGTGCCAGCAGCTCCAGCAGGCTGAACTCTGGGGCCAACGTCCTGACTTTC. The whole variable domain, remainder taken from reference TRBV7-3 and TRBJ2-6, is GAGVSQTPSNKVTEKGKYVELRCDPISGHTALYWYRQSLGQGPEFLIYFQGTGAADDSGLPNDRFFAVRPEGSVSTLKIQRTERGDSAVYLCASSSSRLNSGANVLTFGAGSRLTVL.

This chain joins TRBV30 and TRBJ2-1; 9 nucleotides align to TRBD2. Per germline, CDR1 GTSNPN and CDR2 SVGIG (reference sequence). The ends lost 7 bases at V and 3 bases at J; junction bases unmatched: 4. The CDR3 spans 13 residues. In DNA form, the CDR3 reads TGTGCCTTTAGCGGGGGCCTCTACAATGAGCAGTTCTTC. It codes for CAFSGGLYNEQFF.

The chain couples TRBV5-6 to TRBJ1-2; perhaps TRBD1 as D (5 bases). Germline values: CDR1 SGHDT, CDR2 YYEEEE. This CDR3 is built from 14 residues. The V end lost 1 base, the J end lost 2 bases, and 9 bases lay between the germline ends. The CDR3 sequence is CASSLLDTNYGYTF. The CDR3 nucleotides are TGTGCCAGCAGCTTGCTGGACACGAACTATGGCTACACCTTC.

This chain joins TRBV7-8 and TRBJ2-5; TRBD1 agrees at 8 bases. With V trimmed by 0 bases and J by 4 bases, 4 bases remained unmatched. The CDR3 totals 15 residues. Germline CDR1 SGHVS, CDR2 FQNEAQ. CDR3 sequence: CASSLAGTGGETQYF. In DNA, the CDR3 is TGTGCCAGCAGCTTAGCAGGGACAGGTGGAGAGACCCAGTACTTC.

This clone showed up just a few times. This rearrangement joins TRBV7-2 to TRBJ2-1; a weak D match, TRBD1 (5 bases). The V gene's germline CDR1 is SGHTA and CDR2 FQGNSA. CDR3 length equals 13 residues. Trimming shortened V by 5 bases and J by 3 bases, and 8 bases separated the two germline ends. CDR3 protein: CASSPGFYNEQFF. CDR3 DNA: TGTGCCAGCAGCCCAGGGTTCTACAATGAGCAGTTCTTC.

This clone turned up a few times. The rearrangement joins TRBV12-3 or TRBV12-4 to TRBJ1-1, with 8 positions matching TRBD1. Losses at the gene ends were 6 bases for V and 11 bases for J; bases not matched to a gene: 5. The CDR3 contains 11 residues. CDR3 nucleotide sequence: TGTGCCAGCAGCCAGGGGGCTGGGGCTTTCTTT. As protein: CASSQGAGAFF.

This chain uses TRBV9 with TRBJ1-4, with TRBD1 matching over 9 bases. The CDR3 is 14 amino acids. Germline lookup yields CDR1 SGDLS and CDR2 YYNGEE. The V gene end was trimmed by 4 bases and the J gene end by 7 bases; junction bases not matched to a gene: 5. CDR3 amino acids: CASSPTGGAEKLFF. Written as DNA, the CDR3 is TGTGCCAGCAGCCCGACAGGGGGGGCTGAAAAACTGTTTTTT.

The chain uses TRBV7-2 and TRBJ2-4; 11 bases line up with TRBD1. Germline CDR1 and CDR2: SGHTA and FQGNSA. The CDR3 contains 16 residues. V lost 5 bases and J lost 3; bases outside the gene matches: 6. The CDR3 spells CASSPGTGGDKNIQYF. The CDR3 DNA reads TGTGCCAGCAGCCCAGGGACAGGGGGTGACAAAAACATTCAGTACTTC.

The chain uses TRBV5-1 and TRBJ2-6; a weak D match, TRBD1 (6 bases). CDR3 size: 15 residues. Germline V CDR1 and CDR2: SGHRS, YFSETQ. V lost 4 bases and J lost 1, with 9 bases in between. The DNA for the CDR3 is TGCGCCAGCAGCCCCACAGGGTCTGGGGCCAACGTCCTGACTTTC. Its translation: CASSPTGSGANVLTF.

This chain joins TRBV19 and TRBJ2-3; TRBD2 agrees at 11 bases. The V and J ends lost 5 bases and 7 bases, in that order; junction bases with no gene match: 11. Germline V gene data show CDR1 as LNHDA and CDR2 as SQIVND (reference sequence). There are 16 residues in the CDR3. Written as DNA, the CDR3 is TGTGCCAGTAGTGAACTGGGGACTAGCGGACAAAATACGCAGTATTTT. Translation: CASSELGTSGQNTQYF.

The chain carries TRBV7-2 and TRBJ2-7, with D perhaps matching TRBD2 (6 bases). Germline-derived CDR1 and CDR2 are SGHTA and FQGNSA. V shed 1 base and J shed 1 base, with 14 bases lying between them. The CDR3 totals 16 residues. CDR3 in DNA: TGTGCCAGCAGCTTAGGGCTAGCGAGCATTTCCTACGAGCAGTACTTC. It encodes CASSLGLASISYEQYF.

A single count supports this clone. The CDR3 here is CASSEGRTGFDYGYTF. The CDR3 DNA sequence: TGTGCCAGCAGTGAAGGTCGGACAGGGTTCGACTATGGCTACACCTTC. The rearrangement links TRBV2 to TRBJ1-2, with 8 bases that match TRBD1. V gave up 1 base and J gave up 3 bases; unmatched junction bases: 7. In germline, CDR1 is SNHLY, CDR2 FYNNEI. There are 16 residues in the CDR3.

J is TRBJ2-5 and V is TRBV30; D is perhaps TRBD1 (6 bases). Per the germline V gene, CDR1 is GTSNPN and CDR2 is SVGIG (reference sequence). Trimming cost V 2 bases and J 5 bases, with 15 bases left between them. CDR3 length: 14 amino acids. The CDR3 bases are TGTGCCTGGAGTTGGACGCAGGGGCGGGAGACCCAGTACTTC. This sequence encodes CAWSWTQGRETQYF.

V gene TRBV5-4 combines with J gene TRBJ1-4, with D maybe TRBD1 (5 bases). The CDR3 runs 16 residues. CDR1 is SGHNT and CDR2 is YYREEE in the germline V gene (reference sequence). V lost 1 base and J 8 bases, leaving 18 bases between the germline ends. The CDR3 DNA is TGTGCCAGCAGCTTGTCGGCGGGGCAGCGGGGGGAAAAACTGTTTTTT. It encodes CASSLSAGQRGEKLFF.

The J gene is TRBJ2-5, the V gene TRBV7-2, with 7 bases that match TRBD1. The CDR3 runs 14 residues. Trimming cost V 5 bases and J 6 bases; bases outside gene matches: 9. Germline-derived CDR1 and CDR2 are SGHTA and FQGNSA. DNA for the CDR3: TGTGCCAGCAGCCACAGGGGACCGGGGAAGACCCAGTACTTC. It encodes CASSHRGPGKTQYF.

The CDR3 sequence is CASSEALGRSYEQYF. DNA for the CDR3: TGTGCCAGCAGTGAAGCGCTCGGCAGGTCCTACGAGCAGTACTTC. This rearrangement joins TRBV6-1 to TRBJ2-7; D call uncertain. Trimming stripped 0 bases from V and 1 base from J, with 10 bases between. Looked up from germline, CDR1 is MNHNS and CDR2 is SASEGT. The CDR3 loop spans 15 amino acids.

This sequence joins TRBV7-2 and TRBJ2-1; 11 bases map to TRBD2. The trim removed 4 bases at V and 4 bases at J, leaving 6 bases unmatched. The CDR3 has 16 residues. Germline V gene sequence: CDR1 SGHTA, CDR2 FQGNSA. The CDR3 coding sequence is TGTGCCAGCAGCTCACCGGGACTAGCGGTATACAATGAGCAGTTCTTC. Encoded protein: CASSSPGLAVYNEQFF.

The genes are TRBV7-6 and TRBJ2-7, with 14 positions matching TRBD2. V shed 5 bases, J shed 8 bases, and the junction held 8 bases outside the gene matches. The CDR3 is made up of 15 amino acids. Germline values: CDR1 SGHVS, CDR2 FNYEAQ. CDR3 protein: CASSPLTSGGDKQYF. The CDR3 region has the DNA TGTGCCAGCAGCCCCCTGACTAGCGGGGGGGATAAGCAGTACTTC.